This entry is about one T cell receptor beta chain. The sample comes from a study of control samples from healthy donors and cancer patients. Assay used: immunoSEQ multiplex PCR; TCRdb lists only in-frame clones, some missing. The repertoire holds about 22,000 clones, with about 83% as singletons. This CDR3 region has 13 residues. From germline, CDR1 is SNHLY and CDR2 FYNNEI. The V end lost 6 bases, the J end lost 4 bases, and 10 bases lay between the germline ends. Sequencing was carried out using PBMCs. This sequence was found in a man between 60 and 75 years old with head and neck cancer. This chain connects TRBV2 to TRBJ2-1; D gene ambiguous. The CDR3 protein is CASSRTEYNEQFF. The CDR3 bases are TGTGCCAGCAGCAGGACGGAGTACAATGAGCAGTTCTTC.